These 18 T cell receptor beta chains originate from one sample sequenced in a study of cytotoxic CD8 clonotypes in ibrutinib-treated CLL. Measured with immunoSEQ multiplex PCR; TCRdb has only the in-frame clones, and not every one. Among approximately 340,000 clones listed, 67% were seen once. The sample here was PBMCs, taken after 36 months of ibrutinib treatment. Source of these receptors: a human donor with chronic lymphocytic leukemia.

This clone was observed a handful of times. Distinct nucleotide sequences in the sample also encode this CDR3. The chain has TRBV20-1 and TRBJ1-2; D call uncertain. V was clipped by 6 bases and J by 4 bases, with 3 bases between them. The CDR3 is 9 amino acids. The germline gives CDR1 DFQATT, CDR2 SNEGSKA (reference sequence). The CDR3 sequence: CSASYGYTF. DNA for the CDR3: TGCAGTGCGAGCTATGGCTACACCTTC.

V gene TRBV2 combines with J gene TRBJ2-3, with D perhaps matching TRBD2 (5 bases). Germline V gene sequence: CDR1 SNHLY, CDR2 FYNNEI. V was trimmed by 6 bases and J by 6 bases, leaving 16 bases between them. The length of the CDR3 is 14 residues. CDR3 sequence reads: CASRGGLGRDTQYF. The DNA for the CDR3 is TGTGCCAGCAGAGGAGGACTCGGTCGGGATACGCAGTATTTT.

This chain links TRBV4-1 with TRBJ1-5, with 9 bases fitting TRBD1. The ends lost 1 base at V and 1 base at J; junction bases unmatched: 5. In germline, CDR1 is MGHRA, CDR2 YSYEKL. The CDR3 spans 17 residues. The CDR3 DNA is TGCGCCAGCAGCCAAGGAGCCGGGACAGGGAGCAATCAGCCCCAGCATTTT. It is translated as CASSQGAGTGSNQPQHF.

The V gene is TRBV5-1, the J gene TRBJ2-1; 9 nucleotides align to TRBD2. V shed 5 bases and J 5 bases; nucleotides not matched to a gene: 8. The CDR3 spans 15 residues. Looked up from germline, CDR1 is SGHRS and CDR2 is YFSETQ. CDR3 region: CASSRGGRGDNEQFF. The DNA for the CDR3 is TGCGCCAGCAGTCGTGGCGGGAGGGGGGACAATGAGCAGTTCTTC.

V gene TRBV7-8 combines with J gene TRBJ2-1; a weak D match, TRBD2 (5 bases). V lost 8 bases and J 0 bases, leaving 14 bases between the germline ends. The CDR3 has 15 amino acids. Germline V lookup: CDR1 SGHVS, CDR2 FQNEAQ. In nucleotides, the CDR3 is TGTGCCAGCCTCGCGAGGGTTAGCTCCTACAATGAGCAGTTCTTC. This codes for CASLARVSSYNEQFF.

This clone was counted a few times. The CDR3 DNA is TGTGCCAGCAGCCCGGGGACAGAGAATGGCTACACCTTC. Encoded protein: CASSPGTENGYTF. V usage is TRBV6-6 and J usage is TRBJ1-2, with TRBD1 matching 7 bases. The CDR3 consists of 13 residues. With V trimmed by 6 bases and J by 6 bases, 7 bases remained unmatched. CDR1 is MNHNY and CDR2 is SVGAGI in the germline V gene (reference sequence).

The CDR3 is CASSSTGNPSYEQYF. The CDR3 DNA reads TGTGCCAGCAGCTCGACAGGGAACCCCTCCTACGAGCAGTACTTC. This rearrangement joins TRBV9 to TRBJ2-7, with 7 bases matching TRBD1. V lost 4 bases and J lost 0; bases outside the gene matches: 7. Germline V gives CDR1 SGDLS, CDR2 YYNGEE. CDR3 length equals 15 residues.

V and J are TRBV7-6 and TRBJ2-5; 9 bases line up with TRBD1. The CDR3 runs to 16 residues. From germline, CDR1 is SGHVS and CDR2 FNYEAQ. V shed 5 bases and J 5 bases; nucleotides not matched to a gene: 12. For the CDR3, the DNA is TGTGCCAGCAGCACAATGCCGGGACAGGGTGGGGAGACCCAGTACTTC. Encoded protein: CASSTMPGQGGETQYF.

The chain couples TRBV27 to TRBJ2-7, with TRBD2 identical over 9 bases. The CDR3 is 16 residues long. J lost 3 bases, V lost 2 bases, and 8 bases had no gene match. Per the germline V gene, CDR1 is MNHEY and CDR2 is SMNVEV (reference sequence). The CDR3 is CASSLAGGPRNYEQYF. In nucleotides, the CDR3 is TGTGCCAGCAGTTTAGCGGGAGGGCCCAGAAACTACGAGCAGTACTTC.

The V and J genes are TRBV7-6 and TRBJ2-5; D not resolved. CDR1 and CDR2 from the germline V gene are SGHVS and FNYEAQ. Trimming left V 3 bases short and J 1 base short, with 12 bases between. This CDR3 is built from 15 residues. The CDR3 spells CASSFGPPLQETQYF. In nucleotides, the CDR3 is TGTGCCAGCAGCTTTGGCCCCCCCCTCCAAGAGACCCAGTACTTC.

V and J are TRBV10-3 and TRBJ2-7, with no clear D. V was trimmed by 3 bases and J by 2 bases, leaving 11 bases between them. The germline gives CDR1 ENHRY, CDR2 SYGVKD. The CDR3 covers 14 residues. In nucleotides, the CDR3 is TGTGCCATCAGTGATTCGGTCGACGCCTACGAGCAGTACTTC. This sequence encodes CAISDSVDAYEQYF.

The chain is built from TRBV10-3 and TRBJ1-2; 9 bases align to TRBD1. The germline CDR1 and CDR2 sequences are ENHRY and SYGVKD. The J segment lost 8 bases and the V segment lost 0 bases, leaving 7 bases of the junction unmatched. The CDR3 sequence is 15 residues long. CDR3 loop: CAISESGTGTGGYTF. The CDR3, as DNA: TGTGCCATCAGTGAGTCGGGGACAGGGACTGGCGGCTACACCTTC.

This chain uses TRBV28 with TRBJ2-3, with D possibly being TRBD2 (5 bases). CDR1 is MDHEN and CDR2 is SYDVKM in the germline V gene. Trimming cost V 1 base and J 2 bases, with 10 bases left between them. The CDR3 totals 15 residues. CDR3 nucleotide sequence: TGTGCCAGCAGTTTATACGTGCGGGCCACAGATACGCAGTATTTT. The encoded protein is CASSLYVRATDTQYF. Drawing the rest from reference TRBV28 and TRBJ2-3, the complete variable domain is DVKVTQSSRYLVKRTGEKVFLECVQDMDHENMFWYRQDPGLGLRLIYFSYDVKMKEKGDIPEGYSVSREKKERFSLILESASTNQTSMYLCASSLYVRATDTQYFGPGTRLTVL.

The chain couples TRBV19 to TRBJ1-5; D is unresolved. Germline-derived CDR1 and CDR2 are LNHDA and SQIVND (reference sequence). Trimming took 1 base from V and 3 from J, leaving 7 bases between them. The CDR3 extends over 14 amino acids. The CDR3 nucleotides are TGTGCCAGTAGTATAGGGGCCCTCAATCAGCCCCAGCATTTT. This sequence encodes CASSIGALNQPQHF.

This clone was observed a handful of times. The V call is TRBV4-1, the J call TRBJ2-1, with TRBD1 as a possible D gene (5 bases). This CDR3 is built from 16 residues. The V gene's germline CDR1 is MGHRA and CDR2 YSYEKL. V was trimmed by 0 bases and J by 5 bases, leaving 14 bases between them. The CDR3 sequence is CASSQDRAGANNEQFF. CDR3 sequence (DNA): TGCGCCAGCAGCCAAGATCGGGCTGGGGCTAACAATGAGCAGTTCTTC.

CDR3 nucleotide sequence: TGCGCCAGCAGCGCGGGACAGGGTTATTCACCCCTCCACTTT. Translated: CASSAGQGYSPLHF. This chain uses TRBV5-1 with TRBJ1-6; 9 nucleotides match TRBD1. The V gene's germline CDR1 is SGHRS and CDR2 YFSETQ. This CDR3 comprises 14 residues. Trimming at V came to 4 bases and at J to 8 bases, leaving 4 bases not matched to a gene. Full variable domain (remainder filled in from reference TRBV5-1 and TRBJ1-6): KAGVTQTPRYLIKTRGQQVTLSCSPISGHRSVSWYQQTPGQGLQFLFEYFSETQRNKGNFPGRFSGRQFSNSRSEMNVSTLELGDSALYLCASSAGQGYSPLHFGNGTRLTVT.

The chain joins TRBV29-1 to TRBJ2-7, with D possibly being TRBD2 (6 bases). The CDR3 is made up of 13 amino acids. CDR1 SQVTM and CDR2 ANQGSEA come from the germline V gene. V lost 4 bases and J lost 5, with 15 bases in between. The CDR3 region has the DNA TGCAGCGTTGTTGGGGGGATTAGCGACGAGCAGTACTTC. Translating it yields CSVVGGISDEQYF.

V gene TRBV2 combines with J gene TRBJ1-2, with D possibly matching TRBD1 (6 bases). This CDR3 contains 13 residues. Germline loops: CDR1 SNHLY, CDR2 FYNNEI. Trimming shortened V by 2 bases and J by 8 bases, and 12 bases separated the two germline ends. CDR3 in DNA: TGTGCCAGCAGTGAATACGAGGGGGTGGGCTACACCTTC. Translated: CASSEYEGVGYTF.